This TCR beta chain appears in the sequencing data of a study of tumor and adjacent non-tumor tissue in lung cancer. Whole-study results and caveats: Tumor tissue had significantly higher TCR diversity than normal lung.

The CDR3 spans 17 residues. CDR1 SGHAT and CDR2 FQNNGV come from the germline V gene. This clonotype was detected a few times. Its antigen is currently unknown. One end of the junction does not line up with germline, which may come from a read error. The library came from three nested PCR rounds adapted from ARM-PCR protocols. TCRdb reanalysed the multiplex PCR reads using MiXCR and keeps one entry per CDR3 protein. The data hold approximately 120,000 distinct CDR3 sequences, with roughly 80% observed a single time. This sample's RNA came from whole unsorted tissue. The chain is built from TRBV11-2 and TRBJ1-3; TRBD1 matches at 7 bases. Sequencing was carried out using lung tumor tissue. The origin of this receptor is a woman aged 55-69 years with non-small cell lung cancer. The CDR3 nucleotides are TGTGTCAGCAACTTCCGCGGGACAGCAGTCTTTGGAAACACCATATATTTT. Amino acids: CVSNFRGTAVFGNTIYF.